A single sample is the source of the 21 T cell receptor beta chains below, sequenced in a study of CD8 T cells in Susac syndrome. Reverse transcription of about 0.45 to 1 ug RNA was performed with random hexamers. TCRdb re-derived calls from the immunoSEQ multiplex PCR reads in MiXCR, one entry per CDR3 protein. The table includes around 230,000 distinct CDR3 sequences, around 96% detected once. Sequenced material: CD4+ T cells from PBMCs. The source of these receptors is a human donor with multiple sclerosis.

The chain recombines TRBV2 with TRBJ1-2, with unresolved D. V was cut by 3 bases and J by 5 bases, with 19 bases left in between. CDR3 length: 16 residues. Germline V gives CDR1 SNHLY, CDR2 FYNNEI. This chain's CDR3 is CASSESDGRLGYGYTF. CDR3 DNA: TGTGCCAGCAGTGAGTCCGACGGACGCTTGGGATATGGCTACACCTTC.

This clonotype was seen only a few times. The rearrangement joins TRBV5-6 to TRBJ1-5; TRBD1 is a possible D gene (5 bases). CDR1 is SGHDT, CDR2 YYEEEE, per germline. The CDR3 extends over 14 amino acids. The V and J ends lost 1 base and 1 base respectively, with 6 bases between them. The CDR3 coding sequence is TGTGCCAGCAGCTTGCGACAGAGCAATCAGCCCCAGCATTTT. Protein product: CASSLRQSNQPQHF.

The V call is TRBV12-3 or TRBV12-4, the J call TRBJ1-5; D uncertain. The CDR3 runs to 15 residues. Trimming pared 2 bases from V and 4 bases from J, leaving 12 bases between. CDR3 DNA: TGTGCCAGCAGTTTAACCCCGCGTGCGAATCAGCCCCAGCATTTT. The encoded protein is CASSLTPRANQPQHF.

V is TRBV21-1 and J is TRBJ2-1; TRBD1, the D gene given by the table, was not confirmed from the DNA. TRBV21-1 is a documented pseudogene. This CDR3 comprises 15 residues. The CDR3 here is CASSKAPGQGNEQFF. CDR3 sequence (DNA): TGTGCCAGCAGCAAAGCGCCGGGACAGGGAAATGAGCAGTTCTTC.

V gene TRBV5-1 combines with J gene TRBJ1-2, with D perhaps matching TRBD1 (5 bases). The germline V gene has CDR1 SGHRS and CDR2 YFSETQ. Trimming left V 4 bases short and J 6 bases short, with 19 bases between. The CDR3 runs 15 residues. The CDR3 loop reads CASSARTGTLNGYTF. CDR3 coding DNA: TGCGCCAGCAGCGCCCGGACCGGGACCCTGAATGGCTACACCTTC.

The V and J genes are TRBV14 and TRBJ2-7, with 8 nucleotides matching TRBD2. Germline trimming cut 4 bases from V and 3 bases from J; bases unmatched to any gene: 8. Germline loops: CDR1 SGHDN, CDR2 FVKESK. CDR3 size: 15 residues. In nucleotides, the CDR3 is TGTGCCAGCAGCCTCCTAACGGGGGGGGACTACGAGCAGTACTTC. This codes for CASSLLTGGDYEQYF.

The V and J genes are TRBV10-3 and TRBJ2-1; D not resolved. The CDR3 contains 12 residues. Germline V gives CDR1 ENHRY, CDR2 SYGVKD. Trimming stripped 1 base from V and 3 bases from J, with 1 base between. The CDR3 DNA sequence: TGTGCCATCAGTGAGTTCTACAATGAGCAGTTCTTC. Protein product: CAISEFYNEQFF.

The genes are TRBV20-1 and TRBJ2-5; possibly TRBD2 for D (6 bases). Germline CDR1 and CDR2: DFQATT and SNEGSKA (reference sequence). CDR3 length: 13 amino acids. V gave up 0 bases and J gave up 4 bases, with 9 bases separating them. The CDR3 DNA reads as TGCAGTGCTAGAGATGTGACTAGAGAGACCCAGTACTTC. Translated: CSARDVTRETQYF.

This clonotype was detected once. J is TRBJ2-7 and V is TRBV5-6; 11 bases line up with TRBD1. Losses at the gene ends were 4 bases for V and 3 bases for J; bases not matched to a gene: 6. CDR1 and CDR2 from the germline V gene are SGHDT and YYEEEE. The CDR3 has 15 amino acids. Written as DNA, the CDR3 is TGTGCCAGCAGCCCCGGGGACAGGGGGTACTACGAGCAGTACTTC. Translation gives CASSPGDRGYYEQYF.

This chain uses TRBV29-1 with TRBJ2-7; weak D call: TRBD2 (7 bases). The CDR3 extends over 14 amino acids. V was trimmed by 4 bases and J by 2 bases, leaving 15 bases between them. Per germline, CDR1 SQVTM and CDR2 ANQGSEA. The CDR3 region is CSVGGAGAPYEQYF. DNA of the CDR3: TGCAGCGTTGGGGGGGCGGGGGCACCCTACGAGCAGTACTTC.

The chain carries TRBV28 and TRBJ2-1; D is possibly TRBD1 or TRBD2 (5 bases each). The CDR3 sequence is 16 residues long. Germline V gives CDR1 MDHEN, CDR2 SYDVKM. V was cut by 5 bases and J by 5 bases, with 19 bases left in between. CDR3 nucleotide sequence: TGTGCCAGCAGTGATACCGGGACCTACGAAAACAATGAGCAGTTCTTC. This encodes CASSDTGTYENNEQFF. Together with reference TRBV28 and TRBJ2-1, the CDR3 gives the full variable domain: DVKVTQSSRYLVKRTGEKVFLECVQDMDHENMFWYRQDPGLGLRLIYFSYDVKMKEKGDIPEGYSVSREKKERFSLILESASTNQTSMYLCASSDTGTYENNEQFFGPGTRLTVL.

The rearrangement joins TRBV20-1 to TRBJ1-3; D gene ambiguous. V dropped 8 bases and J dropped 0 bases, with 17 bases sitting between them. The CDR3 spans 15 residues. Germline V gene sequence: CDR1 DFQATT, CDR2 SNEGSKA (reference sequence). CDR3 loop: CSKTLLGRSGNTIYF. CDR3 coding DNA: TGCAGTAAAACCCTCCTCGGACGCTCTGGAAACACCATATATTTT.

The chain links TRBV29-1 to TRBJ2-3; D might be TRBD1 or TRBD2, each matching 6 bases. Germline V gene data show CDR1 as SQVTM and CDR2 as ANQGSEA. This CDR3 is built from 14 residues. V lost 3 bases and J lost 5, with 15 bases in between. The CDR3 sequence is CSVESGGGGDTQYF. CDR3 DNA: TGCAGCGTTGAGTCCGGGGGCGGCGGAGATACGCAGTATTTT.

The V gene is TRBV30, the J gene TRBJ2-5; D is ambiguous. V dropped 2 bases and J dropped 8 bases, with 12 bases sitting between them. The germline CDR1 and CDR2 sequences are GTSNPN and SVGIG (reference sequence). The CDR3 totals 12 residues. The CDR3 coding sequence is TGTGCCTGGAGTTTTAGCCAGGCAACCCAGTACTTC. Its protein product is CAWSFSQATQYF.

The CDR3 sequence: CASRGRSLNTEAFF. CDR3 coding DNA: TGTGCCAGCCGGGGAAGGAGTTTGAACACTGAAGCTTTCTTT. The chain has TRBV10-3 and TRBJ1-1; D unclear. V lost 10 bases and J lost 0, with 15 bases in between. Germline V gene sequence: CDR1 ENHRY, CDR2 SYGVKD. The length of the CDR3 is 14 residues.

V is TRBV30 and J is TRBJ1-5; TRBD1 is a possible D gene (5 bases). V lost 0 bases and J lost 7, with 10 bases in between. CDR3 length: 13 residues. Germline V gene lookup returns CDR1 GTSNPN and CDR2 SVGIG (reference sequence). CDR3 coding DNA: TGTGCCTGGAGTGTACCTGGGACCCAGCCCCAGCATTTT. This translates into CAWSVPGTQPQHF.

V gene TRBV20-1 combines with J gene TRBJ2-3; TRBD1 aligns across 8 bases. Losses at the gene ends were 7 bases for V and 4 bases for J; bases not matched to a gene: 13. This CDR3 is built from 15 residues. Germline values: CDR1 DFQATT, CDR2 SNEGSKA (reference sequence). CDR3 sequence: CSVTPGTGLPDTQYF. In nucleotides, the CDR3 is TGCAGTGTCACCCCCGGGACAGGCCTACCAGATACGCAGTATTTT.

V gene TRBV5-4 combines with J gene TRBJ2-7, with no clear D. V was trimmed by 0 bases and J by 2 bases, leaving 9 bases between them. CDR1 and CDR2 from the germline V gene are SGHNT and YYREEE (reference sequence). The CDR3 sequence is 14 residues long. CDR3 bases: TGTGCCAGCAGCTTGGACCCCCAAACCTACGAGCAGTACTTC. It is translated as CASSLDPQTYEQYF.

As DNA, the CDR3 is TGCGCCAGCAGCCAAGATTTTGTGCGGACAGGGGAAGGGCGATTATACGAGCAGTACTTC. As protein: CASSQDFVRTGEGRLYEQYF. The chain employs TRBV4-1 and TRBJ2-7; 9 bases are shared with TRBD1. The V segment lost 0 bases and the J segment 4 bases; nucleotides outside the gene matches: 19. Germline V gene sequence: CDR1 MGHRA, CDR2 YSYEKL. This CDR3 has 20 residues.

The chain couples TRBV9 to TRBJ2-3; 8 nucleotides align to TRBD1. The CDR3 is 16 residues long. Germline V lookup: CDR1 SGDLS, CDR2 YYNGEE. V gave up 2 bases and J gave up 4 bases; unmatched junction bases: 9. The CDR3 coding sequence is TGTGCCAGCAGCGTCGGGGCAGGGGGCAGTTCAGATACGCAGTATTTT. Protein product: CASSVGAGGSSDTQYF.

The chain couples TRBV29-1 to TRBJ1-2, with TRBD1 matching 7 bases. Germline loops: CDR1 SQVTM, CDR2 ANQGSEA. The CDR3 has 14 amino acids. The J segment lost 4 bases and the V segment lost 4 bases, leaving 9 bases of the junction unmatched. In DNA, the CDR3 is TGCAGCGTTGGGACCGGGACAGATAGCTATGGCTACACCTTC. This encodes CSVGTGTDSYGYTF.